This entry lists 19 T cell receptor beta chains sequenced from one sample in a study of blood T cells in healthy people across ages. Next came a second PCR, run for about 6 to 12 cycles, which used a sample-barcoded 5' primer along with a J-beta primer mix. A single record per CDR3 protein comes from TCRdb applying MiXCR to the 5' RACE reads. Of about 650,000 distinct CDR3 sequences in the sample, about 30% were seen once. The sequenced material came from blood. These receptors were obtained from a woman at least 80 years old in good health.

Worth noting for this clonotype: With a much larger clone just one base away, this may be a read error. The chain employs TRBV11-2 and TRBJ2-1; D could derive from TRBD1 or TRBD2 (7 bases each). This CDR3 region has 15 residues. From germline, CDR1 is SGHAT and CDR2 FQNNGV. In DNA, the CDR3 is TGTGCCAGCGGCTTAGGGGGAGGGACAGACAATGAGCAGTTCTTC. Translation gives CASGLGGGTDNEQFF.

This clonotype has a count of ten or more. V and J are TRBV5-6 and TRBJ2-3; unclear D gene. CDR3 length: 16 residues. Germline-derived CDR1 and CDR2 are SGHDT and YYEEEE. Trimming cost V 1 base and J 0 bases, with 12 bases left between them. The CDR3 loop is CASSLLGQASTDTQYF. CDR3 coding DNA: TGTGCCAGCAGCTTGTTAGGGCAGGCTAGCACAGATACGCAGTATTTT.

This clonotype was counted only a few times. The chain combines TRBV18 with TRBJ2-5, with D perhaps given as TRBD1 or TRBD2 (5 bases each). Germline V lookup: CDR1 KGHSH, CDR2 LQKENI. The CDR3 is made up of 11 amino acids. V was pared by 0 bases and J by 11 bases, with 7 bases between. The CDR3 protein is CASSPPGEQYF. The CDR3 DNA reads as TGTGCCAGCTCACCACCGGGGGAGCAGTACTTC.

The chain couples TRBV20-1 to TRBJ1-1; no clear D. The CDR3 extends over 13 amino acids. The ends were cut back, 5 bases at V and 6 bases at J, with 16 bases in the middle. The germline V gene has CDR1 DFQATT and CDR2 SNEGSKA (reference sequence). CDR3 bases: TGCAGTGCTTTACGCGAGGACTTTTCTGAAGCTTTCTTT. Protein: CSALREDFSEAFF.

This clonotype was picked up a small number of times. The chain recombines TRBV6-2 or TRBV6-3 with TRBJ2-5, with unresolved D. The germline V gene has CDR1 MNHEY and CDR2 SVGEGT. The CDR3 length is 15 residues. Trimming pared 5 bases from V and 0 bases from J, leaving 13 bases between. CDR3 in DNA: TGTGCCAGCAGTGTTGGTCTCAGGTACCAAGAGACCCAGTACTTC. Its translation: CASSVGLRYQETQYF.

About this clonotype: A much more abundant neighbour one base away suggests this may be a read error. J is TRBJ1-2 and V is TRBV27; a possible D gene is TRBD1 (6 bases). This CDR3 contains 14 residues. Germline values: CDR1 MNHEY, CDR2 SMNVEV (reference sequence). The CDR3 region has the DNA TGTGCCGGCAGTCTCCAGAGGGGGAAGTATGGCTACACCTTC. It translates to CAGSLQRGKYGYTF.

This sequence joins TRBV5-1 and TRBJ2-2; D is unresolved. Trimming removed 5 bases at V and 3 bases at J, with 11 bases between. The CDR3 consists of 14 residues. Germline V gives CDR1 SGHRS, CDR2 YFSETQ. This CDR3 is CASRSIFDTGELFF. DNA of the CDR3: TGCGCCAGCAGATCGATTTTTGACACCGGGGAGCTGTTTTTT.

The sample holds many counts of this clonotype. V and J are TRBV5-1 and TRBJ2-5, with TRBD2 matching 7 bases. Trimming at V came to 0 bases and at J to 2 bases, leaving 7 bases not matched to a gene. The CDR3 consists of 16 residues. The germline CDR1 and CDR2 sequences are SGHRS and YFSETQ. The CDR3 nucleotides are TGCGCCAGCAGCTTGGTTCTATCGCGGGAGCAAGAGACCCAGTACTTC. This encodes CASSLVLSREQETQYF.

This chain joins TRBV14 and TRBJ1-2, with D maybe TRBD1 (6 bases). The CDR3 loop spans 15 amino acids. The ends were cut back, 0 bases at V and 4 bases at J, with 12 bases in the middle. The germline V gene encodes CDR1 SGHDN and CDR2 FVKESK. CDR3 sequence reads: CASSQDLPGVYGYTF. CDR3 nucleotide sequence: TGTGCCAGCAGCCAAGATTTGCCAGGGGTCTATGGCTACACCTTC.

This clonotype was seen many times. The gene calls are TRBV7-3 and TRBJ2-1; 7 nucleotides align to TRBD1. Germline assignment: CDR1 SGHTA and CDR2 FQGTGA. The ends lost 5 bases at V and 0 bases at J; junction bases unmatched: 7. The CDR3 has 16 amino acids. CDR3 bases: TGTGCCAGCAGCCCGGGGACAGTAATCTCCTACAATGAGCAGTTCTTC. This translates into CASSPGTVISYNEQFF.

The CDR3 is CASSSGDREGTEAFF. The CDR3 DNA reads as TGCGCCAGCAGCTCGGGTGACAGGGAGGGCACTGAAGCTTTCTTT. The chain links TRBV5-1 to TRBJ1-1, with TRBD1 matching 7 bases. There are 15 residues in the CDR3. J gave up 4 bases and V 3 bases, and 9 bases lay outside the gene matches. Germline V gene sequence: CDR1 SGHRS, CDR2 YFSETQ. The full variable domain, rest sourced from reference TRBV5-1 and TRBJ1-1, is KAGVTQTPRYLIKTRGQQVTLSCSPISGHRSVSWYQQTPGQGLQFLFEYFSETQRNKGNFPGRFSGRQFSNSRSEMNVSTLELGDSALYLCASSSGDREGTEAFFGQGTRLTVV.

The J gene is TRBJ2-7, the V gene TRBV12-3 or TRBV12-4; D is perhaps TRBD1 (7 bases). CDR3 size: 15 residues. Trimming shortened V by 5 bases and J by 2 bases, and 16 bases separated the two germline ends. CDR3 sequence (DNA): TGTGCCAGCAGTCCGCCTGACAGGGAGGCCTACGAGCAGTACTTC. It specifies CASSPPDREAYEQYF.

This CDR3 reads CAWSVTGGGNQPQHF. CDR3 bases: TGTGCCTGGAGTGTCACCGGGGGTGGCAATCAGCCCCAGCATTTT. This sequence joins TRBV30 and TRBJ1-5, with D maybe TRBD1 (5 bases). The germline V and J ends were trimmed by 0 bases and 2 bases, with 11 bases remaining between them. This CDR3 has 15 residues. In germline, CDR1 is GTSNPN, CDR2 SVGIG (reference sequence).

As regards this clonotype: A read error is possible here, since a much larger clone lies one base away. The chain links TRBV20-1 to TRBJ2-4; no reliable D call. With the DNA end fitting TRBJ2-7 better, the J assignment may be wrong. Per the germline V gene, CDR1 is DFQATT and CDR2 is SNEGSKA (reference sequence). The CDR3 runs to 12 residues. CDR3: CCARVSAYEQYF. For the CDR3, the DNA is TGCTGTGCTAGAGTTTCCGCCTACGAGCAGTACTTC.

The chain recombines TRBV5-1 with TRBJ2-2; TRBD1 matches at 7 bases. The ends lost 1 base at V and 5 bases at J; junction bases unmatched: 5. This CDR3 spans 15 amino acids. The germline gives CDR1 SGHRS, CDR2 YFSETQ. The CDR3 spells CASSLRSGGTGELFF. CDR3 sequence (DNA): TGCGCCAGCAGCTTGCGGTCAGGGGGTACCGGGGAGCTGTTTTTT. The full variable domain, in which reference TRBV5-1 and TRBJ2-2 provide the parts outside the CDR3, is KAGVTQTPRYLIKTRGQQVTLSCSPISGHRSVSWYQQTPGQGLQFLFEYFSETQRNKGNFPGRFSGRQFSNSRSEMNVSTLELGDSALYLCASSLRSGGTGELFFGEGSRLTVL.

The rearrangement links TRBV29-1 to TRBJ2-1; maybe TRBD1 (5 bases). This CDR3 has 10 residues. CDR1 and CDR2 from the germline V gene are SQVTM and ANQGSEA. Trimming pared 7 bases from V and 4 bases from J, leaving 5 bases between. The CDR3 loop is CSGQYNEQFF. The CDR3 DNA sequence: TGCAGCGGACAGTACAATGAGCAGTTCTTC.

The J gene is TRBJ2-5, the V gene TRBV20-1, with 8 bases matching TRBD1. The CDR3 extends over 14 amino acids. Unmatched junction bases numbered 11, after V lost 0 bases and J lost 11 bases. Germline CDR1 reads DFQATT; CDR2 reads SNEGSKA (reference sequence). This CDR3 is CSAREPGGHKEQYF. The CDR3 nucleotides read TGCAGTGCTAGAGAACCAGGGGGCCATAAGGAGCAGTACTTC.

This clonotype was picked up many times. The CDR3 DNA sequence: TGTGCCAGCAGCGTAGTTCCGGCTTCCGAGCAGTACTTC. Its protein is CASSVVPASEQYF. The genes are TRBV9 and TRBJ2-7; D is unresolved. Trimming pared 0 bases from V and 6 bases from J, leaving 10 bases between. This CDR3 region has 13 residues. CDR1 and CDR2 (germline): SGDLS, YYNGEE.

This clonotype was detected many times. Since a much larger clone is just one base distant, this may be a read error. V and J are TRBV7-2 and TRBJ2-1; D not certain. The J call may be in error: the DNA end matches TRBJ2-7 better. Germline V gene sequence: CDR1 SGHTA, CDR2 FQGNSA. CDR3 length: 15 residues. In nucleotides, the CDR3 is TGTGCCAGCAGCTTAAATGCCCGAACCTACAATGAGCAGTACTTC. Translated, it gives CASSLNARTYNEQYF.